A single sample gave rise to the 17 T cell receptor beta chains below, sequenced in a study of shared clonotypes between healthy human individuals. Libraries were prepared by immunoSEQ multiplex PCR; TCRdb keeps only in-frame clonotypes and omits some of them. This table holds around 2.1 million clones, approximately 94% found once. The sequenced sample was naive CD4+ T cells sorted from blood. Subset here: CD45RA+ positively selected. The receptors here all came from a man between 18 and 35 years old in good health.

This rearrangement joins TRBV28 to TRBJ1-1; 8 nucleotides align to TRBD1. CDR1 and CDR2 (germline): MDHEN, SYDVKM. With V trimmed by 4 bases and J by 1 base, 5 bases remained unmatched. The CDR3 contains 15 residues. The CDR3: CASSSGGTGNTEAFF. In DNA form, the CDR3 reads TGTGCCAGCAGTTCCGGGGGGACAGGGAACACTGAAGCTTTCTTT.

The chain joins TRBV5-1 to TRBJ1-1, with 7 positions matching TRBD1. V gave up 4 bases and J gave up 1 base; unmatched junction bases: 7. The germline V gene encodes CDR1 SGHRS and CDR2 YFSETQ. The CDR3 is made up of 15 amino acids. The CDR3 protein is CASSPGDSKNTEAFF. The DNA of the CDR3 is TGCGCCAGCAGCCCTGGGGACAGTAAGAACACTGAAGCTTTCTTT. The full variable domain, in which reference TRBV5-1 and TRBJ1-1 provide the parts outside the CDR3, is KAGVTQTPRYLIKTRGQQVTLSCSPISGHRSVSWYQQTPGQGLQFLFEYFSETQRNKGNFPGRFSGRQFSNSRSEMNVSTLELGDSALYLCASSPGDSKNTEAFFGQGTRLTVV.

This chain joins TRBV10-2 and TRBJ1-6, with 7 bases aligning to TRBD1. V gave up 7 bases and J gave up 7 bases; unmatched junction bases: 7. The CDR3 runs to 14 residues. Germline V CDR1 and CDR2: WSHSY, SAAADI. As DNA, the CDR3 is TGCGCCAGCAAAACCGGGACAGCGAATTCACCCCTCCACTTT. This translates into CASKTGTANSPLHF.

The chain employs TRBV14 and TRBJ2-1; 8 bases align to TRBD1. Per the germline V gene, CDR1 is SGHDN and CDR2 is FVKESK. This CDR3 region has 17 residues. After removal of 1 base from V and 6 bases from J, the junction contained 11 bases not matched to a gene. DNA for the CDR3: TGTGCCAGCAGCCAAGTCCCAGGACAGGGAGCGGGCAATGAGCAGTTCTTC. Its translation: CASSQVPGQGAGNEQFF.

With respect to this clone: The identical CDR3 is also encoded by other nucleotide sequences in the sample. This chain joins TRBV2 and TRBJ2-3; D gene uncertain. The germline V gene has CDR1 SNHLY and CDR2 FYNNEI. The V gene lost 6 bases and the J gene lost 0 bases, with 7 bases spanning the gap. This CDR3 is 13 amino acids long. The DNA of the CDR3 is TGTGCCAGCAGAGTGGATAGCACAGATACGCAGTATTTT. This codes for CASRVDSTDTQYF.

The chain couples TRBV5-6 to TRBJ1-2, with 12 bases identical to TRBD1. The CDR3 is 17 residues long. With 4 bases clipped from V and 3 bases from J, the junction kept 10 bases outside the gene matches. Germline CDR1 and CDR2: SGHDT and YYEEEE. CDR3 loop: CASSPGTGGASYYGYTF. CDR3 DNA: TGTGCCAGCAGCCCGGGGACAGGGGGCGCGTCTTACTATGGCTACACCTTC.

The chain recombines TRBV2 with TRBJ1-3; maybe TRBD1 (5 bases). The CDR3 has 15 amino acids. Germline assignment: CDR1 SNHLY and CDR2 FYNNEI. V lost 3 bases and J lost 0, with 9 bases in between. The CDR3 here is CASSEAGTSGNTIYF. The CDR3 nucleotides are TGTGCCAGCAGTGAGGCAGGGACCTCTGGAAACACCATATATTTT. Full variable domain (missing parts from reference TRBV2 and TRBJ1-3): EPEVTQTPSHQVTQMGQEVILRCVPISNHLYFYWYRQILGQKVEFLVSFYNNEISEKSEIFDDQFSVERPDGSNFTLKIRSTKLEDSAMYFCASSEAGTSGNTIYFGEGSWLTVV.

J is TRBJ1-1 and V is TRBV5-4; D gene ambiguous. The V gene's germline CDR1 is SGHNT and CDR2 YYREEE (reference sequence). The V end lost 4 bases, the J end lost 7 bases, and 17 bases lay between the germline ends. The CDR3 has 14 residues. The CDR3 DNA reads as TGTGCCAGCAGCCCTCACATCGGAACATATGAAGCTTTCTTT. It yields the protein CASSPHIGTYEAFF.

V is TRBV10-3 and J is TRBJ2-3; D is perhaps TRBD2 (6 bases). Looked up from germline, CDR1 is ENHRY and CDR2 is SYGVKD. The CDR3 extends over 12 amino acids. The V end was cut by 3 bases, the J end by 11 bases, with 12 bases between. DNA of the CDR3: TGTGCCATCAGTGAAGTGGGACTTCGGCAGTATTTT. Translation gives CAISEVGLRQYF.

The chain links TRBV10-3 to TRBJ1-2; 7 positions match TRBD1. The CDR3 covers 14 residues. The V segment lost 5 bases and the J segment 6 bases; nucleotides outside the gene matches: 9. CDR1 and CDR2 (germline): ENHRY, SYGVKD. Here the CDR3 reads CAISQTGVGNGYTF. The DNA of the CDR3 is TGTGCCATCAGTCAAACAGGGGTCGGCAATGGCTACACCTTC.

V and J are TRBV5-6 and TRBJ2-7; D uncertain. V was pared by 4 bases and J by 0 bases, with 14 bases between. This CDR3 has 15 amino acids. Germline V gives CDR1 SGHDT, CDR2 YYEEEE. The CDR3 region is CASSPFTGSSYEQYF. In nucleotides, the CDR3 is TGTGCCAGCAGCCCTTTTACGGGTAGCTCCTACGAGCAGTACTTC.

The rearrangement links TRBV7-2 to TRBJ2-7, with 11 bases that match TRBD2. Trimming at V came to 8 bases and at J to 0 bases, leaving 9 bases not matched to a gene. Looked up from germline, CDR1 is SGHTA and CDR2 is FQGNSA. The CDR3 is made up of 16 amino acids. The CDR3 sequence: CASGLVAGGSSYEQYF. DNA for the CDR3: TGTGCCAGCGGTTTGGTAGCGGGAGGGAGCTCCTACGAGCAGTACTTC. The variable domain in full, completed from reference TRBV7-2 and TRBJ2-7, reads GAGVSQSPSNKVTEKGKDVELRCDPISGHTALYWYRQSLGQGLEFLIYFQGNSAPDKSGLPSDRFSAERTGGSVSTLTIQRTQQEDSAVYLCASGLVAGGSSYEQYFGPGTRLTVT.

The CDR3, as DNA: TGTGCCAGCACCAAAACAGGGTTCGGCTACACCTTC. Protein sequence: CASTKTGFGYTF. The chain is built from TRBV28 and TRBJ1-2; TRBD1 might be the D (6 bases). V lost 7 bases and J lost 8, with 14 bases in between. Per germline, CDR1 MDHEN and CDR2 SYDVKM. This CDR3 has 12 amino acids.

A note on this clone: The same CDR3 can be traced to other DNA sequences in this sample. The chain has TRBV11-3 and TRBJ2-2, with D hard to call. The CDR3 covers 12 residues. Per germline, CDR1 SGHNT and CDR2 YENEEA. Trimming stripped 1 base from V and 4 bases from J, with 1 base between. The CDR3 bases are TGTGCCAGCAGCTTAGGCACCGGGGAGCTGTTTTTT. Encoded protein: CASSLGTGELFF.

The gene calls are TRBV28 and TRBJ2-7; TRBD1 matches 9 bases. The CDR3 spans 13 residues. Germline CDR1 reads MDHEN; CDR2 reads SYDVKM. V trimming: 5 bases; J trimming: 11 bases; junction bases outside the gene matches: 10. The CDR3: CASSPRGGTGKYF. The CDR3, as DNA: TGTGCCAGCAGTCCAAGGGGTGGGACAGGGAAGTACTTC.

CDR3 sequence reads: CAWSASRGRRNTGELFF. Written as DNA, the CDR3 is TGTGCCTGGAGTGCCTCAAGGGGCAGAAGGAACACCGGGGAGCTGTTTTTT. The chain joins TRBV30 to TRBJ2-2; a weak D match, TRBD1 (5 bases). The CDR3 runs 17 residues. Trimming took 1 base from V and 1 from J, leaving 16 bases between them. CDR1 is GTSNPN and CDR2 is SVGIG in the germline V gene (reference sequence).

The genes are TRBV4-3 and TRBJ2-4; D possibly corresponds to TRBD2 (5 bases). Per the germline V gene, CDR1 is LGHNA and CDR2 is YSLEER. The CDR3 covers 15 residues. V lost 4 bases and J 0 bases, leaving 10 bases between the germline ends. The CDR3 is CASSPGVLAKNIQYF. DNA for the CDR3: TGCGCCAGCAGCCCCGGGGTCTTAGCCAAAAACATTCAGTACTTC.